This note documents a single TCR beta chain sequence. Its antigen is currently unknown. The data originate from a study of T cells after yellow fever vaccination. The overall study: SMART-Seq v4 Ultra Low Input handled preparation of low-cell-number fractions. Study outcomes and limitations: Secondary responses were weaker yet peaked faster, day 5 versus 15. In post-booster samples, most primary-vaccination clones reappeared (about 96% CD4, about 91% CD8).

Generation of TCR cDNA used 5'RACE template switching (which added a universal primer site and UMIs). TCRdb ran MiXCR on the 5' RACE reads and lists one entry per CDR3 protein. The sample includes 250,000 to 300,000 distinct CDR3 sequences, about 5% of them seen just once. The receptor was isolated from a man younger than 30 who received the YFV17D yellow fever vaccine. This specimen was CD4+ T cells sorted from PBMCs, taken on the day of the yellow fever booster vaccination.

CDR3 nucleotides: TGTGCCAGCACCTCGGCGGGGCTTTACTATGGCTACACCTTC. Translating gives CASTSAGLYYGYTF. The chain has TRBV28 and TRBJ1-2; D might be TRBD1 (5 bases). V was clipped by 7 bases and J by 3 bases, with 15 bases between them. The CDR3 is made up of 14 amino acids. Germline CDR1 MDHEN, CDR2 SYDVKM.